A single TCR beta chain is shown here with its context. The antigen remains undetermined. Primers: 60 Vbeta forward and 13 Jbeta reverse. Profiling relied on immunoSEQ multiplex PCR, and the TCRdb table lists in-frame clones only, not all of them. Of under 200,000 clones listed, approximately 81% are singletons. These data originate in a study of cytomegalovirus exposure and HLA in healthy donors. Study results and caveats: The authors excluded some V segments, including TRBV6-2 and TRBV6-3, as indistinguishable. The classifier reportedly diagnosed cytomegalovirus status with high sensitivity and specificity.

Germline loops: CDR1 LNHDA, CDR2 SQIVND (reference sequence). The CDR3 length is 15 residues. Deletions cut 7 bases from V and 0 bases from J, with 13 bases between. The TCR sequence derives from a man aged 30-40 years in good health and CMV-seropositive. V usage is TRBV19 and J usage is TRBJ2-1, with D tentatively TRBD2 (6 bases). The sequenced sample was PBMCs. This CDR3 reads CASTSGFSSYNEQFF. The CDR3 bases are TGTGCCAGTACCAGCGGGTTCTCCTCCTACAATGAGCAGTTCTTC.